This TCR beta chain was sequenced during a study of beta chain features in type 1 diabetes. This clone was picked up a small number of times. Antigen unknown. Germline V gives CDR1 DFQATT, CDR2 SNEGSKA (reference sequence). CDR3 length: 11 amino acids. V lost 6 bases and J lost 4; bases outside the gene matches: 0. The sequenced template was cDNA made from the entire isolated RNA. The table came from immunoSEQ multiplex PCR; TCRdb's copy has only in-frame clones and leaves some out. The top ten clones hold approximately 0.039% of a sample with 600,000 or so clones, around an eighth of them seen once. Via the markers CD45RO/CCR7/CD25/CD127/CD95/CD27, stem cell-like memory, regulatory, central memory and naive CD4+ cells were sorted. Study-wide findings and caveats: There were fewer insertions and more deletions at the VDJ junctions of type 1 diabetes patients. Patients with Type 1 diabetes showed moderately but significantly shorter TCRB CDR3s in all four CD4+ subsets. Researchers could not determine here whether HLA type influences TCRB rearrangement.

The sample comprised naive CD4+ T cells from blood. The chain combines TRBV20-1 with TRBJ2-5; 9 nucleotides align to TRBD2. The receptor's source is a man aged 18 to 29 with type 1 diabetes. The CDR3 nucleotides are TGCAGTGCAGCGGGAGGAGAGACCCAGTACTTC. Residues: CSAAGGETQYF.